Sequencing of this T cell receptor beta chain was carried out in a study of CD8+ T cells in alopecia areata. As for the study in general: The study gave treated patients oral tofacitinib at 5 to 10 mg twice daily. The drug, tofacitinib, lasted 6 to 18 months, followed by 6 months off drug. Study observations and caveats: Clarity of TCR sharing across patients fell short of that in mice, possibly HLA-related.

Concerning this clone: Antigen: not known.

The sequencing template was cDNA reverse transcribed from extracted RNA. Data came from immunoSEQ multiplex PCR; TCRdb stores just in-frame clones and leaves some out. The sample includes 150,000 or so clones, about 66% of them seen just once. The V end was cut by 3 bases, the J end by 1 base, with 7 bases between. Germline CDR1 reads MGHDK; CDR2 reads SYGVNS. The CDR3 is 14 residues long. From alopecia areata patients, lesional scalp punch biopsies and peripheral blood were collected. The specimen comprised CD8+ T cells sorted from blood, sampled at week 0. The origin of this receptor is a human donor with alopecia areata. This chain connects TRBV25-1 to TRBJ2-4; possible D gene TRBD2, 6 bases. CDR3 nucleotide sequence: TGTGCCAGCAGTGACGGAGGGGCCAAAAACATTCAGTACTTC. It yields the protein CASSDGGAKNIQYF.